This TCR beta chain emerged from a study of immune evolution from preneoplasia to lung adenocarcinoma. TCRdb's table, derived via immunoSEQ multiplex PCR, lists solely in-frame clones and lacks some. The repertoire consists of about 3,900 clones, with approximately 90% occurring once and the leading ten covering approximately 5%. There are 14 residues in the CDR3. Trimming stripped 0 bases from V and 5 bases from J, with 12 bases between. Germline values: CDR1 SGHRS, CDR2 YFSETQ. The clonotype was recovered from a donor at least 70 years old with lung adenocarcinoma. Sequences were obtained from FFPE minimally invasive lung adenocarcinoma tissue. This rearrangement joins TRBV5-1 to TRBJ2-7; D might be TRBD1 (6 bases). CDR3 protein: CASSLAGALNEQYF. The CDR3 DNA follows: TGCGCCAGCAGCTTGGCAGGGGCGTTGAACGAGCAGTACTTC.